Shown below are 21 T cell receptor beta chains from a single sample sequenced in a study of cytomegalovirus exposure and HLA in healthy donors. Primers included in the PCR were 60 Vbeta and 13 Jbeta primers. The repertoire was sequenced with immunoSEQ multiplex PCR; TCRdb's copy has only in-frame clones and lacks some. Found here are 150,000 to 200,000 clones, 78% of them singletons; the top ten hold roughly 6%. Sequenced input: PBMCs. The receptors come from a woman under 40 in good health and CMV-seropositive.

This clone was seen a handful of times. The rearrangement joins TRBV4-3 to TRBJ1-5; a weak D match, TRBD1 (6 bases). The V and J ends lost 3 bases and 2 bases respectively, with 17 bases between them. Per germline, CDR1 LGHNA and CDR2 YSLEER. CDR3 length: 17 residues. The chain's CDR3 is CASSQDASGDGNQPQHF. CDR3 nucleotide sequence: TGCGCCAGCAGCCAGGACGCCTCAGGGGATGGCAATCAGCCCCAGCATTTT.

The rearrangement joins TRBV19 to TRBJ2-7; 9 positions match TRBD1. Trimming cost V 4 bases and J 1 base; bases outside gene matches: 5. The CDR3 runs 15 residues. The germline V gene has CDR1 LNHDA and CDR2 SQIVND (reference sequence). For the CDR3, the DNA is TGTGCCAGTAGTAGGCCCGGGACAGGGTCCTACGAGCAGTACTTC. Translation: CASSRPGTGSYEQYF.

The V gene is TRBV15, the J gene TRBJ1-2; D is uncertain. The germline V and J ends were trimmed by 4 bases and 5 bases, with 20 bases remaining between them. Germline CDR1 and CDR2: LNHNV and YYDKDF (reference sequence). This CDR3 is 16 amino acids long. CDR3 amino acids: CATSKEGQDDLYGYTF. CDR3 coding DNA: TGTGCCACCAGCAAGGAGGGCCAGGACGACTTATATGGCTACACCTTC.

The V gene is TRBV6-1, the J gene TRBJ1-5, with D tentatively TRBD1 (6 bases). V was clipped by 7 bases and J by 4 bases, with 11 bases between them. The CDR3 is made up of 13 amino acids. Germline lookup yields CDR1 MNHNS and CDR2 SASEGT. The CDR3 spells CASNIQGNQPQHF. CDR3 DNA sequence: TGTGCCAGCAACATACAGGGTAATCAGCCCCAGCATTTT.

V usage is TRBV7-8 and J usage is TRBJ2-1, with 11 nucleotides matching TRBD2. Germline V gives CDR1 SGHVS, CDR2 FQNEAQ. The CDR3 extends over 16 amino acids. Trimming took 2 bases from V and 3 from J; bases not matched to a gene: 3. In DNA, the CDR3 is TGTGCCAGCAGCTTACAGACTAGCGGGGACTACAATGAGCAGTTCTTC. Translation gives CASSLQTSGDYNEQFF.

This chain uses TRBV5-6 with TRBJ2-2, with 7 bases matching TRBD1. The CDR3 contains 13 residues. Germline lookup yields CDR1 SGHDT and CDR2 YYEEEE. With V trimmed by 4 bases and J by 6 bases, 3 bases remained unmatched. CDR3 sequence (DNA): TGTGCCAGCAGCCCGACAGGGCCCGGGGAGCTGTTTTTT. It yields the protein CASSPTGPGELFF.

The chain's CDR3 is CASSKGMNTEAFF. The CDR3 DNA is TGTGCCAGCTCCAAGGGGATGAACACTGAAGCTTTCTTT. V is TRBV18 and J is TRBJ1-1, with D perhaps TRBD1 (5 bases). CDR1 and CDR2 from the germline V gene are KGHSH and LQKENI. Trimming pared 6 bases from V and 0 bases from J, leaving 8 bases between. The CDR3 spans 13 residues.

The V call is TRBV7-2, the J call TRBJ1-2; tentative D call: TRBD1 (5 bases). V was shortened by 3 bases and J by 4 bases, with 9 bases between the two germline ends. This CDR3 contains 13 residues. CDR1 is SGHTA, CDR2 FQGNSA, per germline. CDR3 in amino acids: CASSLQGTYGYTF. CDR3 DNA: TGTGCCAGCAGCTTGCAGGGAACCTATGGCTACACCTTC.

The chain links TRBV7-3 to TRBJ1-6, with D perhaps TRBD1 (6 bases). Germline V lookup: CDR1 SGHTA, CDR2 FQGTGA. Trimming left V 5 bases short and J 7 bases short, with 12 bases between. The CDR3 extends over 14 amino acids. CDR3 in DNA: TGTGCCAGCAGCGTGACAGGACGGAATTCACCCCTCCACTTT. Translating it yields CASSVTGRNSPLHF. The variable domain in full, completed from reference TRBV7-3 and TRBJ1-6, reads GAGVSQTPSNKVTEKGKYVELRCDPISGHTALYWYRQSLGQGPEFLIYFQGTGAADDSGLPNDRFFAVRPEGSVSTLKIQRTERGDSAVYLCASSVTGRNSPLHFGNGTRLTVT.

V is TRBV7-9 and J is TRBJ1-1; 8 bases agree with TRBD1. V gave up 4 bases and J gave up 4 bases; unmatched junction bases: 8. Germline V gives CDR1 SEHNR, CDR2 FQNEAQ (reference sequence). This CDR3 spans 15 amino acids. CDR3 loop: CASSSPRTGSTEAFF. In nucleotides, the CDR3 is TGTGCCAGCAGCTCCCCTCGGACAGGGAGCACTGAAGCTTTCTTT.

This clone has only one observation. CDR3 loop: CASSRLAGASGELFF. The DNA for the CDR3 is TGTGCCAGCAGCCGACTAGCGGGGGCCTCCGGGGAGCTGTTTTTT. The V call is TRBV7-3, the J call TRBJ2-2; 12 nucleotides align to TRBD2. The germline gives CDR1 SGHTA, CDR2 FQGTGA. The CDR3 is made up of 15 amino acids. V gave up 5 bases and J gave up 6 bases; unmatched junction bases: 4.

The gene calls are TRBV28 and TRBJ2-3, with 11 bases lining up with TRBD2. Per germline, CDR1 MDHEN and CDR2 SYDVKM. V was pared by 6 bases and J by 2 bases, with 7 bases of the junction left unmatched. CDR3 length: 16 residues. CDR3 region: CASSPGTSGFTDTQYF. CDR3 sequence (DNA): TGTGCCAGCAGCCCCGGGACTAGCGGATTCACAGATACGCAGTATTTT. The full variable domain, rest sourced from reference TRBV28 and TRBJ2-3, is DVKVTQSSRYLVKRTGEKVFLECVQDMDHENMFWYRQDPGLGLRLIYFSYDVKMKEKGDIPEGYSVSREKKERFSLILESASTNQTSMYLCASSPGTSGFTDTQYFGPGTRLTVL.

CDR3 DNA: TGTGCCAGTAGTTGGGACAGGGAGGTGAATCAGCCCCAGCATTTT. Its translation: CASSWDREVNQPQHF. This chain uses TRBV19 with TRBJ1-5; TRBD1 agrees at 9 bases. This CDR3 region has 15 residues. J lost 4 bases, V lost 5 bases, and 6 bases had no gene match. Looked up from germline, CDR1 is LNHDA and CDR2 is SQIVND (reference sequence).

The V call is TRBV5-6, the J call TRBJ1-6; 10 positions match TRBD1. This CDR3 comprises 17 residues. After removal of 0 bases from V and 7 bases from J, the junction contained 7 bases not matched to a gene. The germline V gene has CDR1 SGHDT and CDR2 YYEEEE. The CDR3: CASSLAWGQGSNSPLHF. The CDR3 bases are TGTGCCAGCAGCTTGGCGTGGGGACAGGGGAGCAATTCACCCCTCCACTTT.

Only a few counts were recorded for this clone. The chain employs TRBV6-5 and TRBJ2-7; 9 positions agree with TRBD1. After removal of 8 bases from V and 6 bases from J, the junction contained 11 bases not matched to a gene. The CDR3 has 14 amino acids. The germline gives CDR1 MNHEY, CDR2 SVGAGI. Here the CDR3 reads CASRDGTGLPEQYF. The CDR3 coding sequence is TGTGCCAGCCGAGACGGGACAGGGCTTCCCGAGCAGTACTTC.

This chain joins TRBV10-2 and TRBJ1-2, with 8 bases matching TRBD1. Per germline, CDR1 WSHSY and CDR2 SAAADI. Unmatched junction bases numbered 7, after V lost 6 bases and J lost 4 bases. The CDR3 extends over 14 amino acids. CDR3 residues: CASSPRTGPYGYTF. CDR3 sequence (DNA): TGCGCCAGCAGCCCCCGGACAGGGCCCTATGGCTACACCTTC.

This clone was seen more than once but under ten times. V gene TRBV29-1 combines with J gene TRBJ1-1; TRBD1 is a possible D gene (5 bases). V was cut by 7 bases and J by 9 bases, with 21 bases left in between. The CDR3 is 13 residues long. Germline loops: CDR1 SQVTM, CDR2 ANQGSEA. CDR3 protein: CSGWGTGGEKAFF. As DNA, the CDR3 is TGCAGCGGTTGGGGTACGGGGGGAGAGAAAGCTTTCTTT.

CDR3 sequence: CASSVTGGRGEQYF. CDR3 nucleotides: TGTGCCAGCAGTGTCACAGGGGGGCGAGGGGAGCAGTACTTC. This sequence joins TRBV2 and TRBJ2-7, with 8 bases matching TRBD1. Trimming took 4 bases from V and 7 from J; bases not matched to a gene: 9. CDR1 and CDR2 (germline): SNHLY, FYNNEI. The CDR3 sequence is 14 residues long.

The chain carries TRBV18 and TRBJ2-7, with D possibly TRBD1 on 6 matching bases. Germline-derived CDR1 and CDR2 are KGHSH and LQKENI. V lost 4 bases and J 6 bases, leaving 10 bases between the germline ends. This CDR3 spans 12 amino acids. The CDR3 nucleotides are TGTGCCAGCTCACTGAGGGGGTCCGAGCAGTACTTC. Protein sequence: CASSLRGSEQYF.

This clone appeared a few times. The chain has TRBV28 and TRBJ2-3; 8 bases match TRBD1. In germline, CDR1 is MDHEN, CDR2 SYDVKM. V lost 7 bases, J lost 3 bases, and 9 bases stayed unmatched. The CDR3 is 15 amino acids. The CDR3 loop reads CASTRTGYRTDTQYF. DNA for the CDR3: TGTGCCAGCACCCGGACAGGGTATAGGACAGATACGCAGTATTTT.

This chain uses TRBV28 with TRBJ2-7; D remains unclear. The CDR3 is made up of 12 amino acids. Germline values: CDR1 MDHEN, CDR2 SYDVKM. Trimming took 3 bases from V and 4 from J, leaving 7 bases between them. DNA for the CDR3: TGTGCCAGCAGTTTCGGTTTATACGAGCAGTACTTC. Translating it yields CASSFGLYEQYF.